This T cell receptor (beta chain) was sequenced in a study of T cells after yellow fever vaccination. Study-level background: When fractions had low cell numbers, they were prepared with SMART-Seq v4 Ultra Low Input.

Comment on this clonotype: Antigen unknown.

TCRdb used MiXCR to reprocess the 5' RACE reads, holding one entry per CDR3 protein. The sample includes roughly 340,000 distinct CDR3 sequences, roughly 9.4% of them seen just once. Points from the study as a whole: Reappearance after the booster was seen for most primary-vaccination clones, at 96% CD4 and around 90% CD8.

This specimen was PBMCs, taken on the day of the first yellow fever vaccination. This TCR was sampled from a young man who received the YFV17D yellow fever vaccine.

The CDR3 loop reads CASSFPSGGLPNEQFF. CDR3 in DNA: TGTGCCAGCAGCTTTCCTAGCGGGGGGCTTCCCAATGAGCAGTTCTTC. The genes are TRBV13 and TRBJ2-1; TRBD2 agrees at 11 bases. The CDR3 contains 16 residues. The germline V gene encodes CDR1 PRHDT and CDR2 FYEKMQ (reference sequence). The junction had 7 bases not matched to a gene; V was cut back by 3 bases and J by 6 bases. The whole variable domain, filled in from reference TRBV13 and TRBJ2-1, reads AAGVIQSPRHLIKEKRETATLKCYPIPRHDTVYWYQQGPGQDPQFLISFYEKMQSDKGSIPDRFSAQQFSDYHSELNMSSLELGDSALYFCASSFPSGGLPNEQFFGPGTRLTVL.